The T cell receptor (beta chain) under discussion was sequenced for a study of CD8 T cells in ankylosing spondylitis. Each TCR beta library was made by quantitative 5'-RACE that incorporated molecular barcodes. TCRdb called the 5' RACE reads again in MiXCR, with one record for every CDR3 protein. The sample yields more than 35,000 distinct CDR3 sequences, 4.5% to 6% seen once. The CDR3 runs 16 residues. The germline V gene has CDR1 SGHAT and CDR2 FQNNGV. Findings and caveats of the study: Several highly homologous variants made up a TCR beta motif, and this motif appeared characteristic of ankylosing spondylitis blood.

This clonotype was counted ten times or more. Its antigen is still unknown. At one of its ends the junction is not consistent with the germline gene, which may arise from a read error. Input material: blood, either unsorted or a sorted T cell fraction (not recorded which). The chain is built from TRBV11-2 and TRBJ2-5; D may match TRBD1 or TRBD2 (6 bases each). The clonotype comes from a male donor with ankylosing spondylitis or in good health (not recorded which). CDR3 sequence reads: CASSLGGAGIQEAQYF. The DNA of the CDR3 is TGTGCCAGCAGCTTAGGGGGGGCGGGAATTCAAGAGGCCCAGTACTTC.